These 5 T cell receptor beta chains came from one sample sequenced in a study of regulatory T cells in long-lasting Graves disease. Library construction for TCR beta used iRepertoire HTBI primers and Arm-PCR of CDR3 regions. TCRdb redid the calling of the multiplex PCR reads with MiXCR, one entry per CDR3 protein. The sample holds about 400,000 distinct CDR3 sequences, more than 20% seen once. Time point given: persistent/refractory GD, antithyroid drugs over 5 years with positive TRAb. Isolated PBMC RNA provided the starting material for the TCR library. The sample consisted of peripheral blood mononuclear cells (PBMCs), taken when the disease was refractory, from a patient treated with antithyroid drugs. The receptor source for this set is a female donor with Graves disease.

The CDR3 loop reads CASSPQGSGELFF. Here the CDR3 DNA reads TGTGCCAGCAGTCCTCAGGGTTCCGGGGAGCTGTTTTTT. V gene TRBV7-9 combines with J gene TRBJ2-2; TRBD1 is a possible D gene (5 bases). In germline, CDR1 is SEHNR, CDR2 FQNEAQ (reference sequence). The CDR3 contains 13 residues. Trimming stripped 6 bases from V and 6 bases from J, with 11 bases between.

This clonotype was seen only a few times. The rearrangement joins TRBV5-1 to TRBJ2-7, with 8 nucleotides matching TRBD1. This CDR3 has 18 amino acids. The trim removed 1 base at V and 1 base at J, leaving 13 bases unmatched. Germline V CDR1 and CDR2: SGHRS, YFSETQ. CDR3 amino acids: CASSLWGRFGTGSYEQYF. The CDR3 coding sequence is TGCGCCAGCAGCTTGTGGGGGAGGTTTGGGACAGGATCCTACGAGCAGTACTTC.

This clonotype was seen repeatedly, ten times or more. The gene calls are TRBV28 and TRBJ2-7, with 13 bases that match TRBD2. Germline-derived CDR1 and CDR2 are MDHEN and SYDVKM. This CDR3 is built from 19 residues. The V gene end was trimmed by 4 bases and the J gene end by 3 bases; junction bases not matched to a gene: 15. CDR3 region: CASSSTYGLAGDKGYEQYF. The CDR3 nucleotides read TGTGCCAGCAGTTCAACTTACGGACTAGCGGGGGATAAAGGCTACGAGCAGTACTTC.

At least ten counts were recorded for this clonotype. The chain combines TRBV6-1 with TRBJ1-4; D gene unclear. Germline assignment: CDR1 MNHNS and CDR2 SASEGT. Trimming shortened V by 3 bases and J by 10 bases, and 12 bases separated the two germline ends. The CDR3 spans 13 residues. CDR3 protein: CASSDSGFGKLFF. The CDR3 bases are TGTGCCAGCAGTGATAGTGGATTCGGAAAACTGTTTTTT.

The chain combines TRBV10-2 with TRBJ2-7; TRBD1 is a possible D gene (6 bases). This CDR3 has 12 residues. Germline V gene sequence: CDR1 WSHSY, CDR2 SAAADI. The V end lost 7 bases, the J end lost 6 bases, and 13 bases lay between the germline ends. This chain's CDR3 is CASTNRVGEQYF. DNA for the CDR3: TGCGCCAGCACCAACAGGGTCGGCGAGCAGTACTTC.